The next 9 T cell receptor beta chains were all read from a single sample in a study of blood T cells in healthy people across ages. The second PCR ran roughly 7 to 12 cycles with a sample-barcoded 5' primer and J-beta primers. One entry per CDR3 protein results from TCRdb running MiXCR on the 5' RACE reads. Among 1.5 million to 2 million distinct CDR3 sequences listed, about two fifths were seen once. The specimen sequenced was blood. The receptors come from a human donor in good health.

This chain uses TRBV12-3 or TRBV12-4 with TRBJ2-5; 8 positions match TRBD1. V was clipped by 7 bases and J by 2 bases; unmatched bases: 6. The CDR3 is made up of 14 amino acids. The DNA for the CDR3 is TGTGCCAGCAACTCAGACAGGGGACAAGAGACCCAGTACTTC. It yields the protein CASNSDRGQETQYF.

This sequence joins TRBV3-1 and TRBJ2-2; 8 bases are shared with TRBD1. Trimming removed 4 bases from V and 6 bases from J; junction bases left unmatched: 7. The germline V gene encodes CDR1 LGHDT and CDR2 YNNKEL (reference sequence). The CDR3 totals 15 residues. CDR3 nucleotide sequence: TGTGCCAGCAGCCGGGGACAGGCGGATTCCGGGGAGCTGTTTTTT. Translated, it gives CASSRGQADSGELFF.

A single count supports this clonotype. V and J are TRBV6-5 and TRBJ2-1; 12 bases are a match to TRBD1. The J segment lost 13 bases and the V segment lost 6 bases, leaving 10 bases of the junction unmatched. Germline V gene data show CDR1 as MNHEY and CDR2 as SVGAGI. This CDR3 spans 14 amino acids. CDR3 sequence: CASSTGTGGATQFF. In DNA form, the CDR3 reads TGTGCCAGCAGCACCGGGACAGGGGGCGCGACCCAGTTCTTC.

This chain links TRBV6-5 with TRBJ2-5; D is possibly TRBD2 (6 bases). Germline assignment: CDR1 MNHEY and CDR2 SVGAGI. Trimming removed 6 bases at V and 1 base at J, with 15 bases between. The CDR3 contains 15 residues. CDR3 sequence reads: CASSRGAGPQETQYF. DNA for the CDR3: TGTGCCAGCAGCCGCGGAGCGGGTCCCCAAGAGACCCAGTACTTC.

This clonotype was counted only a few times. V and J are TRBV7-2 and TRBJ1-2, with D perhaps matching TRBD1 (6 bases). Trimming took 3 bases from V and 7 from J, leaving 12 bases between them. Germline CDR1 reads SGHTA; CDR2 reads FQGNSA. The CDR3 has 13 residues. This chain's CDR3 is CASSLDRIGGYTF. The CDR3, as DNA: TGTGCCAGCAGCTTGGACAGAATAGGTGGCTACACCTTC.

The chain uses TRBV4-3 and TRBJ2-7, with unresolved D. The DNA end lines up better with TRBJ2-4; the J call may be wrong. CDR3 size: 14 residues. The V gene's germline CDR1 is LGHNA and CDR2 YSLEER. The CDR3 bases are TGCGCCAGCAGCCCGGGCCTTATAGAGAACATTCAGTACTTC. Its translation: CASSPGLIENIQYF.

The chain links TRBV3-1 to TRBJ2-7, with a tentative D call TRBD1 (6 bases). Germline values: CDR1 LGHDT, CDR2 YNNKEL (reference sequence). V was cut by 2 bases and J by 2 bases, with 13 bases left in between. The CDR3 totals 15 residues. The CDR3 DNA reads TGTGCCAGCAGCCAACGAGACAGGTTCCCCTACGAGCAGTACTTC. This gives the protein CASSQRDRFPYEQYF.

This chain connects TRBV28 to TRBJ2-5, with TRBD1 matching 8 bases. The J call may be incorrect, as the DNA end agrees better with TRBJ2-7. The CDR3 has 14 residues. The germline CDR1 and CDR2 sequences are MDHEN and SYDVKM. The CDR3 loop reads CASRGQGNFYEQYF. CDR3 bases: TGTGCCAGCAGAGGACAGGGTAATTTCTACGAGCAGTACTTC.

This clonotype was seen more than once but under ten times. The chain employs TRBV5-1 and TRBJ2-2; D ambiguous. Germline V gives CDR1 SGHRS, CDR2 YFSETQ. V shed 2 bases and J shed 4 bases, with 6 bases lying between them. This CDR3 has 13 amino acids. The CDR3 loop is CASSLISTGELFF. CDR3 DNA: TGCGCCAGCAGCTTAATCAGCACCGGGGAGCTGTTTTTT. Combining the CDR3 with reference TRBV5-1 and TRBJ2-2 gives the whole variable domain KAGVTQTPRYLIKTRGQQVTLSCSPISGHRSVSWYQQTPGQGLQFLFEYFSETQRNKGNFPGRFSGRQFSNSRSEMNVSTLELGDSALYLCASSLISTGELFFGEGSRLTVL.